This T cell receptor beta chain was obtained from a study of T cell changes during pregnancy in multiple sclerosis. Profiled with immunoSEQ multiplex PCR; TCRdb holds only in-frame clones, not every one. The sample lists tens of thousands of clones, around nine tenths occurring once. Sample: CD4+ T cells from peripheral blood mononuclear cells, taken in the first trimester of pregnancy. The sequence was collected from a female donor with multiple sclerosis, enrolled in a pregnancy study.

The CDR3 sequence is CASSVGGGADGYTF. DNA for the CDR3: TGCGCCAGCTCCGTCGGAGGGGGCGCCGATGGCTACACCTTC. V gene TRBV5-1 combines with J gene TRBJ1-2; 7 nucleotides align to TRBD1. The length of the CDR3 is 14 residues. Germline CDR1 and CDR2: SGHRS and YFSETQ. V was pared by 7 bases and J by 6 bases, with 12 bases of the junction left unmatched.